The subject of this entry is one T cell receptor (beta chain). Original processing notes: How many nucleated cells were present was estimated from reference gene primer amplification. The repertoire was sequenced with immunoSEQ multiplex PCR; TCRdb's copy has only in-frame clones and lacks some. V and J calls plus clone size are reproduced from that table; the DNA served to infer D and trimming. The repertoire has some 260,000 clones, approximately 86% of them found once; the top ten carry approximately 5%. The ends were cut back, 0 bases at V and 4 bases at J, with 13 bases in the middle. The germline V gene has CDR1 LGHDT and CDR2 YNNKEL (reference sequence). This CDR3 region has 16 residues. This record comes from a study of blood T cell repertoires in COVID-19. Across the whole study: In each case, the material was cDNA or gDNA derived from T cells, B-cell-depleted T cells, or PBMCs.

Sequencing input: peripheral blood. This TCR derives from an elderly woman with active or convalescent COVID-19. The V and J genes are TRBV3-1 (or the pseudogene TRBV3-2) and TRBJ1-3, with D possibly TRBD1 on 5 matching bases. The CDR3 sequence is CASSQDGGSHGNTIYF. CDR3 in DNA: TGTGCCAGCAGCCAAGACGGGGGAAGTCACGGAAACACCATATATTTT.